This T cell receptor beta chain was observed in a study of cytomegalovirus exposure and HLA in healthy donors. Findings and caveats of the study: Donors belonging to an Asian-associated ancestry cluster reportedly showed fewer N-insertions in productive TCRs than the roughly 680-donor mean, according to what a later analysis found. The CMV antigen specificity of three CMV-associated chains was confirmed through in vitro analysis. A later analysis showed TCR association rates differing by HLA locus, peaking at DRB1 and lowest at HLA-C.

For this clone: Its antigen is currently unknown.

There are 14 residues in the CDR3. Germline loops: CDR1 LNHDA, CDR2 SQIVND (reference sequence). V lost 8 bases and J lost 3, with 13 bases in between. Primers for the PCR totalled 60 Vbeta and 13 Jbeta. Assay used: immunoSEQ multiplex PCR; TCRdb lists only in-frame clones, some missing. This sample has roughly 120,000 clones; around 80% occur once, and the top ten carry approximately 0.22%. Material: PBMCs. The receptor's source is a man aged 50-60 years in good health and CMV-seronegative. The chain links TRBV19 to TRBJ1-4; TRBD1 might be the D (5 bases). CDR3 nucleotide sequence: TGTGCCAGTCGGTACGGGGACTCTAATGAAAAACTGTTTTTT. Translated: CASRYGDSNEKLFF. The whole variable domain, filled in from reference TRBV19 and TRBJ1-4, reads DGGITQSPKYLFRKEGQNVTLSCEQNLNHDAMYWYRQDPGQGLRLIYYSQIVNDFQKGDIAEGYSVSREKKESFPLTVTSAQKNPTAFYLCASRYGDSNEKLFFGSGTQLSVL.